This entry lists 2 T cell receptor beta chains sequenced from one sample in a study of blood T cell repertoires in COVID-19. Sequencing was performed with immunoSEQ multiplex PCR; in TCRdb, only in-frame clones are kept and a portion is missing. The sample consists of about 220,000 clones, more than 80% of them appearing once. Sequenced sample: PBMCs or T cells enriched from blood (not recorded which). These receptors were collected from a woman aged 35 to 49 with acute COVID-19.

V and J are TRBV4-3 and TRBJ2-3, with D tentatively TRBD1 (8 bases). V shed 2 bases and J shed 2 bases, with 20 bases lying between them. This CDR3 has 18 residues. Germline lookup yields CDR1 LGHNA and CDR2 YSLEER. The DNA of the CDR3 is TGCGCCAGCAGCCAATTGCTCCAGGGGGCGGGGGACACAGATACGCAGTATTTT. Protein: CASSQLLQGAGDTDTQYF.

This clone came up a few times. The rearrangement links TRBV7-6 to TRBJ2-7, with D tentatively TRBD1 (5 bases). Germline V gene lookup returns CDR1 SGHVS and CDR2 FNYEAQ. V gave up 1 base and J gave up 5 bases, with 6 bases separating them. The CDR3 contains 12 residues. CDR3 nucleotide sequence: TGTGCCAGCAGCTTAGTAGGGGACGAGCAGTACTTC. Protein product: CASSLVGDEQYF.